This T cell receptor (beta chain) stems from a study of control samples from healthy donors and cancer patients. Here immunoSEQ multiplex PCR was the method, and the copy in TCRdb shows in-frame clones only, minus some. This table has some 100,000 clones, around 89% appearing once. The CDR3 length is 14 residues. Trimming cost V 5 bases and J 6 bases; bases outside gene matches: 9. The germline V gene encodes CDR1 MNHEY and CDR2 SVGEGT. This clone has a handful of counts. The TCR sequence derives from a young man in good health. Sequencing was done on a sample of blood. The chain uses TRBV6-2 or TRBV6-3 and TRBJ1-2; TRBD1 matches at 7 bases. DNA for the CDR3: TGTGCCAGCAGTCGCACAGGGGCGCGTCATGGCTACACCTTC. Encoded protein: CASSRTGARHGYTF.